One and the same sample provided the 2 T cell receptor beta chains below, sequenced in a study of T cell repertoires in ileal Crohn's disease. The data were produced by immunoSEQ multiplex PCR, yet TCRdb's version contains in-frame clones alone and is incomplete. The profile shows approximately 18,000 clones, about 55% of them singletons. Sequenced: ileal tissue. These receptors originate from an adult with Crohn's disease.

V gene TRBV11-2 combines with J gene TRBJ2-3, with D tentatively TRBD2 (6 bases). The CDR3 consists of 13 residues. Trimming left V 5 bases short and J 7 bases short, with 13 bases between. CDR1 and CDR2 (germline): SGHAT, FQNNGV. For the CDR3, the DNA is TGTGCCAGCAGCCCGACTAGTCTGAATACGCAGTATTTT. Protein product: CASSPTSLNTQYF.

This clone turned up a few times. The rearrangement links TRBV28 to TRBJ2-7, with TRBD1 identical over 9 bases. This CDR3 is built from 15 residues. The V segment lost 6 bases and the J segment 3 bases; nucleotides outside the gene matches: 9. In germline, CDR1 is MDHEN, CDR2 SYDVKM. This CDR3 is CASSRRDRVNYEQYF. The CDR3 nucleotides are TGTGCCAGCAGCCGCCGGGACAGGGTAAACTACGAGCAGTACTTC.